Sequencing of this T cell receptor beta chain was carried out in a study of cytomegalovirus exposure and HLA in healthy donors. The CDR3 length is 17 residues. Trimming removed 3 bases from V and 4 bases from J; junction bases left unmatched: 11. Germline V CDR1 and CDR2: MGHDK, SYGVNS. Libraries were prepared by immunoSEQ multiplex PCR; TCRdb keeps only in-frame clonotypes and omits some of them. The repertoire consists of some 200,000 clones, with 80% to 85% occurring once and the leading ten covering around 2.8%. This chain uses TRBV25-1 with TRBJ1-1; 10 nucleotides agree with TRBD1. The receptor was derived from a woman younger than 30 in good health and CMV-seropositive. Sequencing used PBMCs. Here the CDR3 reads CASSDPRTGGGSTEAFF. The CDR3 DNA sequence: TGTGCCAGCAGTGATCCCCGGACAGGGGGAGGAAGCACTGAAGCTTTCTTT.